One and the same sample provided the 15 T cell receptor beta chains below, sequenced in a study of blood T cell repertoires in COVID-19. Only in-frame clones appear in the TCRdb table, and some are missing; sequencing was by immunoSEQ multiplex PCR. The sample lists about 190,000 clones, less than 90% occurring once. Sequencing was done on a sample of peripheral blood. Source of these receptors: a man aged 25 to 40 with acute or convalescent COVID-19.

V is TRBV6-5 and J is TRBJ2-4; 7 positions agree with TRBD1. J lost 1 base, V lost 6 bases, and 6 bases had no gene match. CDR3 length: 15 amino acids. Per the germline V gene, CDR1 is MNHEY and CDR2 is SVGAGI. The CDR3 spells CASRRGRAAKNIQYF. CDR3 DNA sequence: TGTGCCAGCAGGAGGGGGCGCGCGGCCAAAAACATTCAGTACTTC.

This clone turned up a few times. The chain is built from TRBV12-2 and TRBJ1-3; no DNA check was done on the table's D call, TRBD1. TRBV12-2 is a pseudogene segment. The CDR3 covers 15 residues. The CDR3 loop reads CASRLPLDRDSTIYF. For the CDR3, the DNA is TGTGCAAGTCGCTTACCTTTGGACAGGGATTCCACCATATATTTT.

CDR3 DNA: TGTGCCAGCAGTTCGAGGGGAAGCGGGGTTTACACAGATACGCAGTATTTT. Translation gives CASSSRGSGVYTDTQYF. This chain connects TRBV4-2 to TRBJ2-3, with 7 nucleotides matching TRBD2. V lost 6 bases, J lost 2 bases, and 14 bases stayed unmatched. This CDR3 contains 17 residues. CDR1 LGHNA and CDR2 YNFKEQ come from the germline V gene.

The CDR3 loop is CASGGGGMGYTF. Written as DNA, the CDR3 is TGTGCCAGTGGCGGGGGGGGCATGGGCTACACCTTC. The chain links TRBV27 to TRBJ1-2; D is possibly TRBD1 (6 bases). The germline CDR1 and CDR2 sequences are MNHEY and SMNVEV (reference sequence). Trimming removed 9 bases at V and 8 bases at J, with 16 bases between. The CDR3 spans 12 residues.

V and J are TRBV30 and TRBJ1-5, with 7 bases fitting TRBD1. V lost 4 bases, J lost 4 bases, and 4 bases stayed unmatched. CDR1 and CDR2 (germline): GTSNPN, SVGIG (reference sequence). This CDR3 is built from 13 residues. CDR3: CAWTTGTNQPQHF. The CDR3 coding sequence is TGTGCCTGGACGACAGGGACGAATCAGCCCCAGCATTTT.

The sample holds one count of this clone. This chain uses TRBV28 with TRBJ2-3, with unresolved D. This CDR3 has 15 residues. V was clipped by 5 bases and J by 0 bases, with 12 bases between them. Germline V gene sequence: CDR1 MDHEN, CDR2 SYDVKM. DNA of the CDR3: TGTGCCAGCAGTCCACTTGGTAGTAGCACAGATACGCAGTATTTT. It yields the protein CASSPLGSSTDTQYF.

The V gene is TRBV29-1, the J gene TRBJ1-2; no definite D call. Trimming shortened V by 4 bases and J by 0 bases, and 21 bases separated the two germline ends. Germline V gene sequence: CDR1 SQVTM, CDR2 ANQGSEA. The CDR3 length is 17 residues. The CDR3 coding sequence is TGCAGCGTTGTTGAAGTTACCGGGTCTAGTTCTAACTATGGCTACACCTTC. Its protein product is CSVVEVTGSSSNYGYTF.

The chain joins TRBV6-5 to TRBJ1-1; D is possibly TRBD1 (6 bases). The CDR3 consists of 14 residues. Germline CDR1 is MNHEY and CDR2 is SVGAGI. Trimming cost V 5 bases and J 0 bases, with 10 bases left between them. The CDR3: CASSKDSMNTEAFF. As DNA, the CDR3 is TGTGCCAGCAGTAAGGACAGCATGAACACTGAAGCTTTCTTT.

DNA of the CDR3: TGTGCCAGTAGTATTTTGGACAGCGAAACCGGGGAGCTGTTTTTT. Protein: CASSILDSETGELFF. J is TRBJ2-2 and V is TRBV19, with D possibly TRBD1 on 6 matching bases. Trimming cost V 3 bases and J 5 bases, with 13 bases left between them. The CDR3 runs 15 residues. Germline V gene lookup returns CDR1 LNHDA and CDR2 SQIVND (reference sequence).

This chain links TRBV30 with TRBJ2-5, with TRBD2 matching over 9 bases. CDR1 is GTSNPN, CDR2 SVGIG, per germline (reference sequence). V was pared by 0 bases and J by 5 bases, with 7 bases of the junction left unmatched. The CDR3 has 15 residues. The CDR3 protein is CAWSVGGGALETQYF. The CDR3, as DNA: TGTGCCTGGAGTGTCGGCGGGGGGGCACTGGAGACCCAGTACTTC. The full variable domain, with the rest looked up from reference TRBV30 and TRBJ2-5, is SQTIHQWPATLVQPVGSPLSLECTVEGTSNPNLYWYRQAAGRGLQLLFYSVGIGQISSEVPQNLSASRPQDRQFILSSKKLLLSDSGFYLCAWSVGGGALETQYFGPGTRLLVL.

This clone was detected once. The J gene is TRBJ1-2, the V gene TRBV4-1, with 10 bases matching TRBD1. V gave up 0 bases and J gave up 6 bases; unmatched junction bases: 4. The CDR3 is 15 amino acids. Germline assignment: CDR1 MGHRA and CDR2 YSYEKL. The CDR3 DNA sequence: TGCGCCAGCAGCCAAGAAGGGACAGGGGTCAATGGCTACACCTTC. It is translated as CASSQEGTGVNGYTF.

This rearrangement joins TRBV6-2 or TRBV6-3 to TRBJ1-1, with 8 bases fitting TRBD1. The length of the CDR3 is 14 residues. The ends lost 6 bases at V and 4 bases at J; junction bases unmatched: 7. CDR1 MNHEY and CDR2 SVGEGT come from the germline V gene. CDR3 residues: CASSPGQGGTEAFF. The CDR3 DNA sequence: TGTGCCAGCAGCCCCGGACAGGGCGGCACTGAAGCTTTCTTT.

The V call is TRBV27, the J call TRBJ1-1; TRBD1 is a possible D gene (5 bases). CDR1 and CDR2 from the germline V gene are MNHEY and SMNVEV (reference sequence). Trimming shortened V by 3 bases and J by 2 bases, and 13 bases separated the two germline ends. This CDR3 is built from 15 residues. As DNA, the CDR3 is TGTGCCAGCAGTTTCGGACACACCTTTAACACTGAAGCTTTCTTT. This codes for CASSFGHTFNTEAFF.

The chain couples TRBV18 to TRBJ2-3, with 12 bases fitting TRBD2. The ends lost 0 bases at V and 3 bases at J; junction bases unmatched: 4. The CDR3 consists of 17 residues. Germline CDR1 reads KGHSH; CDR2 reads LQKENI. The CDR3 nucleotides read TGTGCCAGCTCACCACCCCTAGCGGGGGGGCTAACAGATACGCAGTATTTT. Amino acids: CASSPPLAGGLTDTQYF.

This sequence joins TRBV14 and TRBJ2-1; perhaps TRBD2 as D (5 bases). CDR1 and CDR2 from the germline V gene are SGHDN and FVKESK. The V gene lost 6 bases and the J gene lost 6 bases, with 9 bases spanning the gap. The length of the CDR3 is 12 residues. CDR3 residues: CASREGINEQFF. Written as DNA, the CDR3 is TGTGCCAGCAGAGAGGGTATCAATGAGCAGTTCTTC.